The source of this T cell receptor beta chain is a study of memory CD4+ T cells and cytomegalovirus serostatus. This clone was counted only a few times. The protocol was immunoSEQ multiplex PCR, while the TCRdb copy is restricted to in-frame clones and leaves out a portion. The table includes 55,000 to 65,000 clones, about 81% detected once. Single viable CD3+CD4+CD8-CD45RO+ cells were sorted as the memory CD4+ T cells. Germline V gene lookup returns CDR1 SGHAT and CDR2 FQNNGV. V lost 0 bases and J 6 bases, leaving 14 bases between the germline ends. The CDR3 consists of 15 residues. The chain carries TRBV11-2 and TRBJ1-1, with D possibly TRBD1 on 5 matching bases. Sequences were obtained from memory CD4+ T cells from blood. The clonotype comes from an adult in good health and CMV-seronegative. In DNA form, the CDR3 reads TGTGCCAGCAGCTTAGATTGGGGCGGTGTCTCTGAAGCTTTCTTT. This encodes CASSLDWGGVSEAFF.